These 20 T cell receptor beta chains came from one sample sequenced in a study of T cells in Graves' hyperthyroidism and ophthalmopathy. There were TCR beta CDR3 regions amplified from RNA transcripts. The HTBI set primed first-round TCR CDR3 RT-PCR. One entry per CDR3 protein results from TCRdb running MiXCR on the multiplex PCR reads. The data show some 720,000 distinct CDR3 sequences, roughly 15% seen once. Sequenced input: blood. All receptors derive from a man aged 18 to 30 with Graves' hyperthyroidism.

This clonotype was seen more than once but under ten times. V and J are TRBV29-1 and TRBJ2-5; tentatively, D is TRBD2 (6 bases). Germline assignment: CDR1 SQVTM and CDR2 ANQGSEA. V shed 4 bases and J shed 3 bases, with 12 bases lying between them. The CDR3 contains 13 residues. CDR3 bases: TGCAGCGTTGCGGGACTTGGGAAAGAGACCCAGTACTTC. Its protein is CSVAGLGKETQYF.

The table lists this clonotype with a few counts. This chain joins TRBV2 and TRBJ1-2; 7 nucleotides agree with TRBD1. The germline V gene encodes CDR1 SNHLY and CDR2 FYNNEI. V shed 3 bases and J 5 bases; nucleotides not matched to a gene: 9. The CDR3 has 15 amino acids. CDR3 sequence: CASSDRGTANYGYTF. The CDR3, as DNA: TGTGCCAGCAGTGACCGCGGGACAGCGAATTATGGCTACACCTTC.

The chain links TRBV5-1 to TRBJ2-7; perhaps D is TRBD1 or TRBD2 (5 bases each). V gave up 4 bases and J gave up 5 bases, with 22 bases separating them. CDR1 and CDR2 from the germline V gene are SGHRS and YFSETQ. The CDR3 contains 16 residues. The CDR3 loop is CASSLRDPRSGDEQYF. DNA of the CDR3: TGCGCCAGCAGCCTACGGGACCCCAGGTCTGGTGACGAGCAGTACTTC.

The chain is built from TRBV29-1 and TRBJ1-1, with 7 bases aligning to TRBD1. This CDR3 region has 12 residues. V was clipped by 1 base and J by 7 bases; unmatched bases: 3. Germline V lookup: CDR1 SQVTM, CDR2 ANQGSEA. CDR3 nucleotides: TGCAGCGTTGAAGTACAGGGGCTTGAAGCTTTCTTT. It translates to CSVEVQGLEAFF.

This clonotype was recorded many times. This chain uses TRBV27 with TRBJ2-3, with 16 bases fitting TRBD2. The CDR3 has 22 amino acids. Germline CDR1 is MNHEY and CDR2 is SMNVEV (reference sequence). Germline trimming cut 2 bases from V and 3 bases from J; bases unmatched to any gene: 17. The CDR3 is CASSLGVYGTSGRASLTDTQYF. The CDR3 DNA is TGTGCCAGCAGTTTAGGCGTCTACGGGACTAGCGGGAGGGCCTCCCTTACAGATACGCAGTATTTT.

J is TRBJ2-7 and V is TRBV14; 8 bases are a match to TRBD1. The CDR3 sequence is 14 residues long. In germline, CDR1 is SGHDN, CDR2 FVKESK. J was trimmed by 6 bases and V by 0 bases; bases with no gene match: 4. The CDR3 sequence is CASSQDRGPREQYF. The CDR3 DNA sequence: TGTGCCAGCAGCCAAGACAGGGGGCCTCGCGAGCAGTACTTC.

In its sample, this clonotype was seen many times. The CDR3, as DNA: TGTGCCAGCAGTGAAGTGGGCACAGATACGCAGTATTTT. Its translation: CASSEVGTDTQYF. This chain connects TRBV6-1 to TRBJ2-3; no firm D call. V lost 1 base and J lost 1, with 3 bases in between. The CDR3 runs 13 residues. Germline V gives CDR1 MNHNS, CDR2 SASEGT.

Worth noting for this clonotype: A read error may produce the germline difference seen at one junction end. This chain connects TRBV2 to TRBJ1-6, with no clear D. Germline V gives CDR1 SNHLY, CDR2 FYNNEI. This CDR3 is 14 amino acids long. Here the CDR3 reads CAGSEGRTNSPLHF. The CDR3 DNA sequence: TGTGCCGGCAGTGAGGGCAGAACTAATTCACCCCTCCACTTT.

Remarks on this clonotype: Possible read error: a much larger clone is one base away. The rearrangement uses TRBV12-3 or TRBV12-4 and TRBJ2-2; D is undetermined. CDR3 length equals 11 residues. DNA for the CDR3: TGTACCAGCTACTGGGCCGGGGAGCTGTTTTTT. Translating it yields CTSYWAGELFF.

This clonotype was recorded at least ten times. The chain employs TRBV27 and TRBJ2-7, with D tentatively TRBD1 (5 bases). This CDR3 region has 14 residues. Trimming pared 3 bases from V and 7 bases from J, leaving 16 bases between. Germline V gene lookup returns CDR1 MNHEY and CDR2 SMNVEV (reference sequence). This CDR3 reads CASSFLGPEHEQYF. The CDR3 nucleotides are TGTGCCAGCAGTTTCCTGGGGCCCGAACATGAGCAGTACTTC.

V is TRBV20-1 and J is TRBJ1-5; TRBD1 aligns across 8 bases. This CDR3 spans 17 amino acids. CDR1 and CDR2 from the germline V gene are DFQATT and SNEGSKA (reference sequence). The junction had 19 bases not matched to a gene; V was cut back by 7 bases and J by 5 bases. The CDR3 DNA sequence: TGCAGTGTATCACATATGAGGTCAGGGGGCGCAGATCAGCCCCAGCATTTT. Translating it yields CSVSHMRSGGADQPQHF.

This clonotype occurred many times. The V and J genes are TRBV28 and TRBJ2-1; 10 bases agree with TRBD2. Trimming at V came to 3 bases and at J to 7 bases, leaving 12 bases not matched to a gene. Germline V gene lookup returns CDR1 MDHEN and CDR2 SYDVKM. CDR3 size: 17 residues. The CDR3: CASSLPASGSFRNEQFF. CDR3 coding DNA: TGTGCCAGCAGTTTGCCGGCTAGCGGGAGCTTCAGGAATGAGCAGTTCTTC.

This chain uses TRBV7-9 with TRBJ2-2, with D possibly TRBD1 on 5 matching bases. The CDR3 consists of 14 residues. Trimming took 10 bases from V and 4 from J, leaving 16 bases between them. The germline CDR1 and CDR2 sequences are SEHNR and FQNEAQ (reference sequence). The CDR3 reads CATLLGTGTGELFF. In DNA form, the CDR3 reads TGTGCCACCCTGCTGGGTACAGGCACCGGGGAGCTGTTTTTT. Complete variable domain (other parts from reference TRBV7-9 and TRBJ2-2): DTGVSQNPRHKITKRGQNVTFRCDPISEHNRLYWYRQTLGQGPEFLTYFQNEAQLEKSRLLSDRFSAERPKGSFSTLEIQRTEQGDSAMYLCATLLGTGTGELFFGEGSRLTVL.

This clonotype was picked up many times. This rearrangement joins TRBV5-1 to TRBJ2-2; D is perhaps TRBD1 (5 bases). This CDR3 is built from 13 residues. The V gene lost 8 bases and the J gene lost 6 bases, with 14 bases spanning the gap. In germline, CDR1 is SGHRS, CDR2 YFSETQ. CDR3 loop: CASSWAGSGELFF. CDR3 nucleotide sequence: TGCGCCAGTTCGTGGGCAGGGTCCGGGGAGCTGTTTTTT.

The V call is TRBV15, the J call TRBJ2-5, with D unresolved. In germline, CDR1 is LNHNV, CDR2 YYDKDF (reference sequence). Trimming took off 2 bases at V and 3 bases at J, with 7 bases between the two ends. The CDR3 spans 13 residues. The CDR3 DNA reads TGTGCCACCAGCAGACACCTGAAAGAGACCCAGTACTTC. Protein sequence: CATSRHLKETQYF. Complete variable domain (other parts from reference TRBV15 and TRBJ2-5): DAMVIQNPRYQVTQFGKPVTLSCSQTLNHNVMYWYQQKSSQAPKLLFHYYDKDFNNEADTPDNFQSRRPNTSFCFLDIRSPGLGDTAMYLCATSRHLKETQYFGPGTRLLVL.

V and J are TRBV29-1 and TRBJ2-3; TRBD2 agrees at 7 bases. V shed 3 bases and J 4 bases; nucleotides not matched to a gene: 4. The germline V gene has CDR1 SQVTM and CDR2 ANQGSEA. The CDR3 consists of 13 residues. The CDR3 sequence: CSVEVAGADTQYF. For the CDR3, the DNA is TGCAGCGTTGAGGTAGCGGGTGCAGATACGCAGTATTTT.

The CDR3 is CASSHLGQTNTGELFF. The DNA of the CDR3 is TGCGCCAGCAGCCACCTCGGACAGACGAACACCGGGGAGCTGTTTTTT. The chain uses TRBV4-3 and TRBJ2-2; D perhaps matches TRBD1 (6 bases). Trimming pared 3 bases from V and 0 bases from J, leaving 11 bases between. Per germline, CDR1 LGHNA and CDR2 YSLEER. This CDR3 comprises 16 residues.

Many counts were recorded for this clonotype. The CDR3 DNA is TGCAGTGCTAGTCCCGAGGTTCTACCCCAAGAGACCCAGTACTTC. Its protein is CSASPEVLPQETQYF. The rearrangement uses TRBV20-1 and TRBJ2-5; no clear D. Trimming pared 3 bases from V and 1 base from J, leaving 15 bases between. Germline V gene sequence: CDR1 DFQATT, CDR2 SNEGSKA (reference sequence). CDR3 size: 15 residues.

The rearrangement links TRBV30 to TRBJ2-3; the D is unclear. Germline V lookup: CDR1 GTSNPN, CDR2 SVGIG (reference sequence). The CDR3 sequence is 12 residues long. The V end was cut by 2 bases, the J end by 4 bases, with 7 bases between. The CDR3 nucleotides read TGTGCCTGGAGTCTCTATTCAGATACGCAGTATTTT. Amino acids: CAWSLYSDTQYF.

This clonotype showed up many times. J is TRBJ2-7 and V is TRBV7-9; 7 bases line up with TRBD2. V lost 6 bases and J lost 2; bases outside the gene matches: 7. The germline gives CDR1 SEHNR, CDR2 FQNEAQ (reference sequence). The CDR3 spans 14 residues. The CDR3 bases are TGTGCCAGCAGTCCCGGGAGGACGACCTACGAGCAGTACTTC. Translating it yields CASSPGRTTYEQYF.